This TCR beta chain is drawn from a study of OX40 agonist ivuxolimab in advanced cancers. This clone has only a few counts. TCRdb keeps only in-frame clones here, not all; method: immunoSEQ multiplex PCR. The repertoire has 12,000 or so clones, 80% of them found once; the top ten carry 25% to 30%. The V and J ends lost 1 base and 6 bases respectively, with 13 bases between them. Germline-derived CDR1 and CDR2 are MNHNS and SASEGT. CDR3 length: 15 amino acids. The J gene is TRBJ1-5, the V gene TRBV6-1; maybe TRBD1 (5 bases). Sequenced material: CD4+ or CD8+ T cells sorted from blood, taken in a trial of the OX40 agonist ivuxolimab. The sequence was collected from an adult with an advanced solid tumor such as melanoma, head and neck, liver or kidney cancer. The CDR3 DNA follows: TGTGCCAGCAGTGAAGGAGACGGCGGGGCTCAGCCCCAGCATTTT. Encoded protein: CASSEGDGGAQPQHF.